A selection of T cell receptor beta chains follows, all from one sample in a study of blood T cells in healthy people across ages. TCRdb analysed the 5' RACE reads with MiXCR anew, one entry per CDR3 protein. The table records about 930,000 distinct CDR3 sequences, roughly 29% of them present only once. The same sample was also used in a study of T cells of mothers and their children.

Sequencing was done on a sample of blood. Every receptor here comes from a woman between 40 and 55 years old in good health. CDR3s include the opening cysteine and the closing phenylalanine or tryptophan. A D gene is named only where the DNA matches it firmly. Not every row has a clone size; where given, it reads once, few, many or a size class.

abundance	j_gene	v_gene	d_gene	CDR3aa	CDR3nt
many	TRBJ2-7	TRBV7-2	TRBD2	CASSLGTNGTYEQYF	TGTGCCAGCAGCTTGGGGACTAACGGGACCTACGAGCAGTACTTC
.	TRBJ1-2	TRBV7-9	.	CASSRGAVGGDLYGYTF	TGTGCCAGCAGCCGCGGGGCAGTTGGCGGGGACCTCTATGGCTACACCTTC
.	TRBJ1-2	TRBV6-7	.	CASSYSQYYYGYTF	TGTGCCAGCAGTTACTCTCAATATTACTATGGCTACACCTTC
.	TRBJ1-1	TRBV27	TRBD1	CASSLSGEGGTEASF	TGTGCCAGCAGTTTATCTGGGGAAGGGGGCACTGAAGCTTCCTTT
.	TRBJ1-2	TRBV20-1	.	CSAKIGTGYGYTF	TGCAGTGCTAAAATAGGGACGGGCTATGGCTACACCTTC
.	TRBJ1-2	TRBV3-1	.	CASSLGSSANYGYIF	TGTGCCAGCAGCCTTGGGTCCTCAGCTAACTATGGCTACATCTTC
many	TRBJ2-7	TRBV20-1	TRBD1	CSAGQGKYEQYF	TGCAGTGCCGGACAGGGTAAATACGAGCAGTACTTC
.	TRBJ2-5	TRBV7-9	.	CASSFNLGAAQETQYF	TGTGCCAGCAGCTTTAATCTCGGGGCGGCGCAAGAGACCCAGTACTTC
few	TRBJ2-7	TRBV7-9	TRBD1	CASSGQGTPSYEQYF	TGTGCCAGCAGCGGACAGGGGACCCCCTCCTACGAGCAGTACTTC
.	TRBJ2-5	TRBV4-1	.	CASGQEGTQRETQYF	TGCGCCAGCGGCCAAGAGGGGACGCAAAGGGAGACCCAGTACTTC
few	TRBJ1-4	TRBV20-1	.	CSARGRATNEKLFF	TGCAGTGCTAGAGGCAGGGCAACTAATGAAAAACTGTTTTTT
many	TRBJ2-1	TRBV6-6	.	CASSYPGQELQRNNEQFF	TGTGCCAGCAGTTACCCGGGGCAGGAGCTACAAAGGAACAATGAGCAGTTCTTC
.	TRBJ2-1	TRBV7-7	.	CASSVGTYNEQFF	TGTGCTAGCAGCGTCGGCACTTACAATGAGCAGTTCTTC
many	TRBJ2-1	TRBV7-3	.	CASSLGPHVNEQFF	TGTGCCAGCAGCTTGGGGCCCCATGTGAATGAGCAGTTCTTC
many	TRBJ2-1	TRBV7-9	TRBD2	CASSLELAGFGEQFF	TGTGCCAGCAGCTTAGAACTAGCGGGGTTTGGGGAGCAGTTCTTC
few	TRBJ2-5	TRBV18	.	CASSRGGTAQETQYF	TGTGCCAGCTCCCGGGGCGGGACTGCCCAAGAGACCCAGTACTTC
many	TRBJ2-7	TRBV10-3	.	CAISEPPGQGRGEQYF	TGTGCCATCAGTGAGCCCCCTGGTCAGGGAAGGGGCGAGCAGTACTTC
.	TRBJ2-1	TRBV19	.	CASSPSGLAGSYNEQFF	TGTGCCAGTAGCCCTTCTGGCTTGGCGGGGTCCTACAATGAGCAGTTCTTC
many	TRBJ1-4	TRBV11-2	.	CASSLGQTIPLEKLFF	TGTGCCAGCAGCTTAGGACAGACGATACCTCTTGAAAAACTGTTTTTT
many	TRBJ2-1	TRBV20-1	TRBD2	CSALSGRLYNEQFF	TGCAGTGCCCTTAGCGGGAGACTTTACAATGAGCAGTTCTTC
many	TRBJ2-3	TRBV20-1	TRBD1	CSARETGGADTQYF	TGCAGTGCTAGGGAGACAGGGGGCGCAGATACGCAGTATTTT
.	TRBJ1-2	TRBV7-2	.	CASSSDSRGYGYTF	TGTGCCAGCAGCTCCGATTCCAGGGGTTATGGCTACACCTTC
.	TRBJ1-2	TRBV27	TRBD1	CASRGTGKGYTF	TGTGCCAGCAGAGGGACAGGCAAAGGCTACACCTTC
many	TRBJ1-2	TRBV7-2	.	CASSLTQGSDGYTF	TGTGCCAGCAGCTTAACGCAGGGGAGCGATGGCTACACCTTC
few	TRBJ2-7	TRBV12-3/TRBV12-4	TRBD1	CASSTGGFDTSYEQYF	TGTGCCAGCAGCACAGGGGGCTTCGATACCAGCTACGAGCAGTACTTC
.	TRBJ2-3	TRBV6-2/TRBV6-3	.	CASSKGQVESDTPYF	TGTGCCAGCAGTAAGGGACAAGTCGAATCAGATACGCCGTATTTT
few	TRBJ2-5	TRBV12-3/TRBV12-4	.	CASSRGRAEQYF	TGTGCCAGCAGTCGGGGACGAGCTGAGCAGTACTTC
.	TRBJ2-2	TRBV28	.	CASLRVTGELFF	TGTGCCAGCCTCCGGGTAACCGGGGAGCTGTTTTTT
few	TRBJ1-5	TRBV28	.	CASNIGRAGRQPQHF	TGTGCCAGTAACATAGGTAGGGCAGGGCGACAGCCCCAGCATTTT
many	TRBJ1-5	TRBV28	.	CASSLGDRIPVTQHF	TGTGCCAGCAGTTTAGGAGACAGGATACCGGTGACCCAGCATTTT
few	TRBJ1-2	TRBV7-8	.	CASSSAGGAGGYTF	TGTGCCAGCAGCTCCGCGGGGGGGGCGGGAGGCTACACCTTC
.	TRBJ2-1	TRBV28	.	CASSRNVARSSYNEQFF	TGTGCCAGCAGCCGAAACGTAGCGCGGAGCTCCTACAATGAGCAGTTCTTC
few	TRBJ2-3	TRBV29-1	TRBD1	CSVERTLNRGPGDTQYF	TGCAGCGTTGAACGAACCCTTAACAGGGGGCCGGGAGATACGCAGTATTTT
few	TRBJ2-5	TRBV5-1	TRBD1	CASSFPETGEKGTQYF	TGCGCCAGCAGCTTCCCGGAGACAGGGGAAAAAGGGACCCAGTACTTC
.	TRBJ1-4	TRBV20-1	TRBD1	CSTRDSPGTGLATNEKLFF	TGCAGTACTAGAGACTCGCCCGGGACAGGCCTCGCAACTAATGAAAAACTGTTTTTT
few	TRBJ2-5	TRBV10-3	.	CAIRTGAGETQYF	TGTGCCATCCGGACCGGGGCAGGAGAGACCCAGTACTTC
.	TRBJ1-1	TRBV3-1	.	CASSPTRSGNEQFF	TGTGCCAGCAGCCCCACCCGGAGCGGAAATGAGCAGTTCTTT
many	TRBJ1-2	TRBV7-2	TRBD1	CASSSRGGDYGYTF	TGTGCCAGCAGCTCCAGGGGGGGGGACTATGGCTACACCTTC
.	TRBJ2-7	TRBV6-2/TRBV6-3	TRBD1	CAGSTGTGGSYEQYF	TGTGCCGGCAGTACCGGGACAGGGGGCTCCTACGAGCAGTACTTC
.	TRBJ1-2	TRBV6-6	.	CASSYSETDYGYTF	TGTGCCAGCAGTTACTCGGAGACAGACTATGGCTACACCTTC
.	TRBJ2-4	TRBV12-3/TRBV12-4	.	CASSFGGYLAKNIQYF	TGTGCCAGCAGTTTCGGCGGGTACTTAGCCAAAAACATTCAGTACTTC
few	TRBJ2-1	TRBV27	.	CASSFLGSEQFF	TGTGCCAGCAGTTTCCTGGGGAGTGAGCAGTTCTTC
.	TRBJ1-5	TRBV7-9	.	CASSTEGQYNQPQHF	TGTGCCAGCAGCACAGAGGGTCAGTACAATCAGCCCCAGCATTTT
many	TRBJ2-7	TRBV9	.	CASSIDTSYEQYF	TGTGCCAGCAGCATCGACACCTCCTACGAGCAGTACTTC
many	TRBJ2-7	TRBV6-5	TRBD2	CASSYSTPLTSVNYEQYF	TGTGCCAGCAGTTACTCCACGCCCCTGACTAGCGTTAATTACGAGCAGTACTTC
.	TRBJ1-2	TRBV25-1	.	CASSEQYGTNYGYTF	TGTGCCAGCAGTGAACAGTACGGCACTAACTATGGCTACACCTTC
few	TRBJ2-1	TRBV4-2	TRBD2	CASSQTSGGTEDEQFF	TGTGCCAGCAGCCAAACTAGCGGGGGGACCGAGGATGAGCAGTTCTTC
many	TRBJ1-1	TRBV29-1	TRBD1	CSVPLDRVGGAFF	TGCAGCGTTCCTTTGGACAGGGTCGGGGGAGCTTTCTTT